A single sample gave rise to the 17 T cell receptor beta chains below, sequenced in a study of Ad26.COV2.S vaccination and SARS-CoV-2 variants. Treatment given: around 19 received Ad26.COV2.S at low or high dose, single or two shots; 5 received placebo; per-sample allocation not given. On day 63 after the first injection, vaccine and placebo recipients gave samples. TCRdb's table, derived via immunoSEQ multiplex PCR, lists solely in-frame clones and lacks some. The data show about 680,000 clones, with approximately 88% seen just once and approximately 1.5% held by the top ten. The input for sequencing was peripheral blood, taken in a trial of Ad26.COV2.S vaccine versus placebo. Source of these receptors: a person between 18 and 59 years old who received the Ad26.COV2.S COVID-19 vaccine or a placebo.

This clone appeared a single time. The chain recombines TRBV6-5 with TRBJ1-1; tentatively, D is TRBD1 (6 bases). The V and J ends lost 2 bases and 5 bases respectively, with 15 bases between them. This CDR3 has 15 residues. CDR1 MNHEY and CDR2 SVGAGI come from the germline V gene. In nucleotides, the CDR3 is TGTGCCAGCAGTTACGGGGTCGAGAGGGGGACTGAAGCTTTCTTT. It yields the protein CASSYGVERGTEAFF.

This clone occurred once. V is TRBV27 and J is TRBJ2-7; D unresolved. Germline V CDR1 and CDR2: MNHEY, SMNVEV (reference sequence). The CDR3 covers 14 residues. V lost 3 bases, J lost 4 bases, and 13 bases lay in between. CDR3 sequence: CASSLAGGYYEQYF. CDR3 sequence (DNA): TGTGCCAGCAGTTTGGCAGGTGGGTATTACGAGCAGTACTTC.

The gene calls are TRBV5-6 and TRBJ2-7; 8 positions match TRBD1. CDR1 is SGHDT, CDR2 YYEEEE, per germline. The CDR3 has 14 amino acids. The V and J ends lost 0 bases and 5 bases, in that order; junction bases with no gene match: 4. The CDR3 nucleotides are TGTGCCAGCAGCTTGGGGACAGGGACCCACGAGCAGTACTTC. Protein sequence: CASSLGTGTHEQYF.

V is TRBV30 and J is TRBJ1-1; TRBD1 matches at 7 bases. With V trimmed by 3 bases and J by 7 bases, 5 bases remained unmatched. Looked up from germline, CDR1 is GTSNPN and CDR2 is SVGIG (reference sequence). The CDR3 extends over 12 amino acids. The CDR3 DNA sequence: TGTGCCTGGAGAAAAAACAGGGGTGAAGCTTTCTTT. It codes for CAWRKNRGEAFF.

CDR3 DNA: TGTGCCAGCAGGGATAGGAACACTGAAGCTTTCTTT. It specifies CASRDRNTEAFF. The chain links TRBV12-3 or TRBV12-4 to TRBJ1-1; D uncertain. This CDR3 spans 12 amino acids. Trimming removed 6 bases at V and 1 base at J, with 6 bases between.

The chain employs TRBV9 and TRBJ2-3, with 9 bases that match TRBD2. Germline-derived CDR1 and CDR2 are SGDLS and YYNGEE. The J segment lost 6 bases and the V segment lost 3 bases, leaving 11 bases of the junction unmatched. The CDR3 has 16 amino acids. The CDR3 spells CASSAWGLAVGDTQYF. The CDR3 DNA is TGTGCCAGCAGCGCCTGGGGACTAGCAGTTGGGGATACGCAGTATTTT.

The chain employs TRBV11-2 and TRBJ1-3; 7 nucleotides match TRBD1. Trimming removed 1 base from V and 13 bases from J; junction bases left unmatched: 7. Germline values: CDR1 SGHAT, CDR2 FQNNGV. The CDR3 covers 13 residues. CDR3 bases: TGTGCCAGCAGCTTAGGACAGGGTGCCATAATATATTTT. Translated: CASSLGQGAIIYF.

This chain joins TRBV6-6 and TRBJ2-7, with 11 nucleotides matching TRBD2. The junction had 11 bases not matched to a gene; V was cut back by 7 bases and J by 3 bases. Per the germline V gene, CDR1 is MNHNY and CDR2 is SVGAGI (reference sequence). The CDR3 loop spans 16 amino acids. The CDR3 DNA reads as TGTGCCAGCACCTCCCGGTTAGCGGGAGGGGGCTACGAGCAGTACTTC. Its translation: CASTSRLAGGGYEQYF.

The V gene is TRBV10-3, the J gene TRBJ1-3; possible D gene TRBD1, 6 bases. V was pared by 4 bases and J by 3 bases, with 10 bases between. This CDR3 has 14 residues. The V gene's germline CDR1 is ENHRY and CDR2 SYGVKD. This CDR3 reads CAISAGQFGNTIYF. The CDR3 DNA is TGTGCCATCAGTGCGGGACAATTTGGAAACACCATATATTTT.

The gene calls are TRBV11-2 and TRBJ2-5; 8 bases align to TRBD1. This CDR3 is 15 amino acids long. Germline V lookup: CDR1 SGHAT, CDR2 FQNNGV. V dropped 3 bases and J dropped 0; count of bases not matched to a gene: 3. The DNA of the CDR3 is TGTGCCAGCAGCTTGTACAGGGGGAACCAAGAGACCCAGTACTTC. This translates into CASSLYRGNQETQYF.

The chain is built from TRBV29-1 and TRBJ1-2; no clear D. The ends were cut back, 0 bases at V and 11 bases at J, with 4 bases in the middle. From germline, CDR1 is SQVTM and CDR2 ANQGSEA. CDR3 length equals 9 residues. The CDR3 spells CSVEEAYTF. As DNA, the CDR3 is TGCAGCGTTGAAGAGGCGTACACCTTC.

The gene calls are TRBV29-1 and TRBJ2-5, with 8 bases matching TRBD2. This CDR3 is 12 amino acids long. The V gene's germline CDR1 is SQVTM and CDR2 ANQGSEA. After removal of 3 bases from V and 5 bases from J, the junction contained 2 bases not matched to a gene. The CDR3 DNA reads as TGCAGCGTTGACGCGGGGGGCGAGACCCAGTACTTC. Its translation: CSVDAGGETQYF.

The rearrangement uses TRBV18 and TRBJ1-1; D is unclear. The CDR3 has 15 residues. V was trimmed by 0 bases and J by 0 bases, leaving 8 bases between them. Germline values: CDR1 KGHSH, CDR2 LQKENI. The CDR3: CASSPPVGMNTEAFF. The CDR3 DNA sequence: TGTGCCAGCTCACCACCTGTGGGGATGAACACTGAAGCTTTCTTT. Complete variable domain (other parts from reference TRBV18 and TRBJ1-1): NAGVMQNPRHLVRRRGQEARLRCSPMKGHSHVYWYRQLPEEGLKFMVYLQKENIIDESGMPKERFSAEFPKEGPSILRIQQVVRGDSAAYFCASSPPVGMNTEAFFGQGTRLTVV.

The chain joins TRBV24-1 to TRBJ2-2; D is ambiguous. The germline CDR1 and CDR2 sequences are KGHDR and SFDVKD. CDR3 length: 15 residues. V was cut by 5 bases and J by 0 bases, with 9 bases left in between. The DNA of the CDR3 is TGTGCCACCAGTGGCCGAGAAACGAACACCGGGGAGCTGTTTTTT. Protein sequence: CATSGRETNTGELFF.

V usage is TRBV4-1 and J usage is TRBJ1-1; D might be TRBD1 (5 bases). Trimming took 3 bases from V and 3 from J, leaving 8 bases between them. The CDR3 has 13 amino acids. Looked up from germline, CDR1 is MGHRA and CDR2 is YSYEKL. Written as DNA, the CDR3 is TGCGCCAGCAGCCACCCGGGGGACACTGAAGCTTTCTTT. Translation: CASSHPGDTEAFF.

V usage is TRBV27 and J usage is TRBJ1-2; 12 bases match TRBD1. CDR3 length equals 14 residues. Germline V gene lookup returns CDR1 MNHEY and CDR2 SMNVEV (reference sequence). V gave up 5 bases and J gave up 8 bases; unmatched junction bases: 6. Written as DNA, the CDR3 is TGTGCCAGCAGTGATTGGGACAGGGGGCTGGGCTACACCTTC. Protein product: CASSDWDRGLGYTF.

The V and J genes are TRBV3-1 (or the pseudogene TRBV3-2) and TRBJ2-1; 16 positions agree with TRBD2. J gave up 9 bases and V 4 bases, and 6 bases lay outside the gene matches. There are 16 residues in the CDR3. Germline CDR1 reads LGHDT; CDR2 reads YNNKEL (reference sequence). CDR3 sequence reads: CASSLGLAGGPGEQFF. DNA of the CDR3: TGTGCCAGCAGCCTGGGACTAGCGGGAGGGCCAGGTGAGCAGTTCTTC.